These T cell receptor beta chains were read from a single sample in a study of T cells after yellow fever vaccination. TCRdb analysed the 5' RACE reads with MiXCR anew, one entry per CDR3 protein. The repertoire holds under 700,000 distinct CDR3 sequences, with 17% as singletons. The starting material was PBMCs, obtained more than 4 days after the first yellow fever vaccination. The receptor source for this set is a man aged 18-30 years who received the YFV17D yellow fever vaccine. Both conserved end residues are part of each CDR3. Fields, in order: J gene, D gene, clone size, V gene, CDR3 DNA, CDR3 protein. A D gene is named only where the DNA matches it firmly. The size of a clone is reported for some rows only, either as once, few or many, or as a class for expanded clones.

>TRBJ2-3|TRBD1|few|TRBV7-2
TGTGCCAGCAGCCGTCAGACAGGGATCGCAGATACGCAGTATTTT
CASSRQTGIADTQYF
>TRBJ2-5|NA|NA|TRBV11-2
TGTGCCAGCAGCTTAGATCTACTGGGGGGCCCGGATGAGGAGACCCAGTACTTC
CASSLDLLGGPDEETQYF
>TRBJ1-4|NA|once|TRBV16
TGTGCCAGCAGCCAATCGTGGCGGGGAACGCTACGAGAAAAACTGTTTTTT
CASSQSWRGTLREKLFF
>TRBJ1-2|TRBD1|NA|TRBV4-3
TGCGCCAGCAGCCAAGCCCCCGGACAGGGAACTAACTATGGCTACACCTTC
CASSQAPGQGTNYGYTF
>TRBJ2-4|NA|NA|TRBV4-1
TGCGCCAGCAGCCTCGGTCGATGGTTCGACAAAAACATTCAGTACTTC
CASSLGRWFDKNIQYF
>TRBJ2-7|NA|NA|TRBV6-1
TGTGCCAGCAGTCCCAGCCGGACCTACGAGCAGTACTTC
CASSPSRTYEQYF
>TRBJ2-6|NA|NA|TRBV21-1
TGTGCCAGCAGCACTACTCCTTCTGGGGCCAACGTCCTGACTTTC
CASSTTPSGANVLTF
>TRBJ2-1|TRBD2|NA|TRBV28
TGTGCCAGTCGGGGGGTATCCTACAATGAGCAGTTCTTC
CASRGVSYNEQFF
>TRBJ2-3|NA|NA|TRBV12-3/TRBV12-4
TGTGCCAGCAGTTTAAGGGCAGGGACAGATACGCAGTATTTT
CASSLRAGTDTQYF
>TRBJ2-7|NA|many|TRBV10-1
TGCGCCAGCAGTGAATTCCGGGGGGAGCAGTACTTC
CASSEFRGEQYF
>TRBJ2-1|TRBD2|few|TRBV7-3
TGTGCCAGCAGCTTAGCCACTACTAGCGGGTTTGACAATGAGCAGTTCTTC
CASSLATTSGFDNEQFF
>TRBJ1-5|NA|NA|TRBV7-2
TGTGCCAGCAGCTCCCTCGTCCCAGGGCCCCAGCATTTT
CASSSLVPGPQHF
>TRBJ2-3|TRBD2|NA|TRBV20-1
TGCAGTGCTAGAGCGAACCTACTAGCGGGGGGGCAAGATACGCAGTATTTT
CSARANLLAGGQDTQYF
>TRBJ2-7|TRBD1|NA|TRBV7-2
TGTGCCAGCAGCGCGGACAGGGGGCGCGACGAGCAGTACTTC
CASSADRGRDEQYF
>TRBJ1-4|NA|NA|TRBV7-2
TGTGCCAGCAGCTTAAGGGAATGGGAAAAACTGTTTTTT
CASSLREWEKLFF
>TRBJ2-5|NA|NA|TRBV20-1
TGCAGTGCCCCTCAGGACAGACAAGAGACCCAGTACTTC
CSAPQDRQETQYF
>TRBJ2-1|TRBD1|once|TRBV18
TGTGCCAGCTCACCCCCCCGTCTGGACAGGGGTGGCCATAAGGAGCAGTTCTTC
CASSPPRLDRGGHKEQFF
>TRBJ2-1|TRBD2|NA|TRBV11-1
TGTGCCAGCAGCCTTTTACTGGGACTAGCGGGGGGGAATGTCTACAATGAGCAGTTCTTC
CASSLLLGLAGGNVYNEQFF
>TRBJ1-2|NA|NA|TRBV21-1
TGTGCCAGCTTCATAATGGTACGGTTATCCTATGGCTACACCTTC
CASFIMVRLSYGYTF
>TRBJ2-1|NA|NA|TRBV4-3
TGCGCCAGCAGCCAAGATGCAGGTAGCGGCAGCTCCTACAATGAGCAGTTCTTC
CASSQDAGSGSSYNEQFF
>TRBJ2-2|TRBD1|NA|TRBV5-1
TGCGCCAGCAGCCCAAGACAGGGAAAGAACACCGGGGAGCTGTTTTTT
CASSPRQGKNTGELFF
>TRBJ2-2|NA|many|TRBV5-1
TGCGCCAGCAGCTTGGACCCGGGATTGGCCGGGGAGCTGTTTTTT
CASSLDPGLAGELFF
>TRBJ2-7|TRBD2|few|TRBV5-1
TGCGCCAGCAGCCTTAGGGCTAGCGGGGGGAAATCCTACGAGCAGTACTTC
CASSLRASGGKSYEQYF
>TRBJ2-5|TRBD2|few|TRBV4-1
TGCGCCAGCAGCCAATACGCGGGGGGCCTTGAAGAGACCCAGTACTTC
CASSQYAGGLEETQYF
>TRBJ1-5|TRBD1|NA|TRBV7-9
TGTGCCAGCAGCGCAACGTCCACAGGGGGCTGGCCCCAGCATTTT
CASSATSTGGWPQHF